This T cell receptor (beta chain) was observed in a study of blood T cell repertoires in COVID-19. V shed 2 bases and J shed 7 bases, with 9 bases lying between them. Germline V gene lookup returns CDR1 MNHEY and CDR2 SMNVEV (reference sequence). There are 13 residues in the CDR3. This clone came up a few times. In the original workflow: Reference gene primer amplification gave nucleated cell count estimates. Clones were sequenced by immunoSEQ multiplex PCR, and TCRdb holds only the in-frame ones, with some missing. D and trimming come from the DNA, and the V and J calls and clone size come from that table. The repertoire holds just under 65,000 clones, with under 80% as singletons.

The source of this sequence is a human donor in a cohort sampled during active COVID-19. The source material was peripheral blood. This chain links TRBV27 with TRBJ1-5; D gene ambiguous. CDR3 DNA: TGTGCCAGCAGTTTAACGGGTGGCCAGCCCCAGCATTTT. Its protein is CASSLTGGQPQHF.